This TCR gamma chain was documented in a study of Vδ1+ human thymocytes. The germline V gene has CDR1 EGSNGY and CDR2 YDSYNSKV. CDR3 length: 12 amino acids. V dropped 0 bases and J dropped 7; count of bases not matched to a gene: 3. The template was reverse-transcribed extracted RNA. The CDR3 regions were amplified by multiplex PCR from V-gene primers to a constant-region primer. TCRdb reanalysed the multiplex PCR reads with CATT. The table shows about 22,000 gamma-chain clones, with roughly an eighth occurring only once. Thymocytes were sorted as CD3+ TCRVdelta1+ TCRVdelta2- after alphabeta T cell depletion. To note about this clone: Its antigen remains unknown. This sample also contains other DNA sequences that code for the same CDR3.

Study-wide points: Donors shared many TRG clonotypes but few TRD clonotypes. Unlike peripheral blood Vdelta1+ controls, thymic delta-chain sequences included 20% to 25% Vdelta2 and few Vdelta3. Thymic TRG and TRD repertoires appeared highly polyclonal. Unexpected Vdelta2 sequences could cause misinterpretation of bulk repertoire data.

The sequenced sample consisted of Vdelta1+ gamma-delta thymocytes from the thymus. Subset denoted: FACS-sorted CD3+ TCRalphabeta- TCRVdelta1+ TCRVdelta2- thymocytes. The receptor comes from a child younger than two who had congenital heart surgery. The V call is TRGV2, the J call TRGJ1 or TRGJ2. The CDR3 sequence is CATWDGRYKKLF. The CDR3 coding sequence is TGTGCCACCTGGGACGGGCGATATAAGAAACTCTTT.